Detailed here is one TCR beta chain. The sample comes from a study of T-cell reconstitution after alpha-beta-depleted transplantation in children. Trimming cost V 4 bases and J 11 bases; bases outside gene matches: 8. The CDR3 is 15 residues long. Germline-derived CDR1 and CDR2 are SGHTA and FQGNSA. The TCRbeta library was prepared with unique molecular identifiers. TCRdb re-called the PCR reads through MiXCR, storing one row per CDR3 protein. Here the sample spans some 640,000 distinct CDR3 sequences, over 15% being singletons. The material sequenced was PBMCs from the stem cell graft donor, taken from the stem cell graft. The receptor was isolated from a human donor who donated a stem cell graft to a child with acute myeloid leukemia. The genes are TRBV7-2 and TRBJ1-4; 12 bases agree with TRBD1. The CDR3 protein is CASSSPGQGAEKLFF. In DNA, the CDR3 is TGTGCCAGCAGCTCACCGGGACAGGGGGCGGAGAAACTGTTTTTT.